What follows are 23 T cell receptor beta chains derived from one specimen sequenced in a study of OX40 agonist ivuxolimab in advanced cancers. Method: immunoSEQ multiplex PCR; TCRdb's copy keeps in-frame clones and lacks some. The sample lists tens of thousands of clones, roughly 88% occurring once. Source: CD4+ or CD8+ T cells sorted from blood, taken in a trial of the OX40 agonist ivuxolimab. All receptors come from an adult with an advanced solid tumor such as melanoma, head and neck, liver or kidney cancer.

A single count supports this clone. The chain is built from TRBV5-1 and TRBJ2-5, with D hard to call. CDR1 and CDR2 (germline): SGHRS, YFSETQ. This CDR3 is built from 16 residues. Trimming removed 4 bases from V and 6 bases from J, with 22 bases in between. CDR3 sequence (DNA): TGCGCCAGCAGCGTAGCCTTGGATCCAGGAGCACAGACCCAGTACTTC. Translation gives CASSVALDPGAQTQYF.

The chain's CDR3 is CAISESLAGGGFNEQFF. CDR3 sequence (DNA): TGTGCCATCAGTGAGTCCCTAGCGGGAGGGGGGTTCAATGAGCAGTTCTTC. The V gene is TRBV10-3, the J gene TRBJ2-1, with 12 nucleotides matching TRBD2. Germline lookup yields CDR1 ENHRY and CDR2 SYGVKD. The CDR3 is made up of 17 amino acids. V lost 0 bases and J lost 6; bases outside the gene matches: 6.

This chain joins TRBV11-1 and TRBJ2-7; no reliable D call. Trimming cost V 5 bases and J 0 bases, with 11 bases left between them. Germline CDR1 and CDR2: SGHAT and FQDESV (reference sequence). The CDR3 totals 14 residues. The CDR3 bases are TGTGCCAGCAGCGAATCTCTAGGCTCCTACGAGCAGTACTTC. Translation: CASSESLGSYEQYF. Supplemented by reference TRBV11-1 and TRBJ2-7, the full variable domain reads EAEVAQSPRYKITEKSQAVAFWCDPISGHATLYWYRQILGQGPELLVQFQDESVVDDSQLPKDRFSAERLKGVDSTLKIQPAELGDSAMYLCASSESLGSYEQYFGPGTRLTVT.

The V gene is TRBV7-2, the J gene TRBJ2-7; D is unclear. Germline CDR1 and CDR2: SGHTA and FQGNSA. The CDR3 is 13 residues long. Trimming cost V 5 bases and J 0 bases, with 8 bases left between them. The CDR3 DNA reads TGTGCCAGCAGCAAGACAAGCTCCTACGAGCAGTACTTC. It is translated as CASSKTSSYEQYF.

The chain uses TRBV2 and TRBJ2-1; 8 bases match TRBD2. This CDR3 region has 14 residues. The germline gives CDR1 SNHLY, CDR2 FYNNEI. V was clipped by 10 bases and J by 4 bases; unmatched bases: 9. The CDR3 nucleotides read TGTGCCACCCAATTAGGGACTAGTTACAATGAGCAGTTCTTC. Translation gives CATQLGTSYNEQFF.

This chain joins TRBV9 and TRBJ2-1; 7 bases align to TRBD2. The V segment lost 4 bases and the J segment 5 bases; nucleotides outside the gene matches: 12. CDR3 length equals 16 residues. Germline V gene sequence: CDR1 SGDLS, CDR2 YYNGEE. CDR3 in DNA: TGTGCCAGCAGCCCCCGTGGGCTAGCGGAGAACAATGAGCAGTTCTTC. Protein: CASSPRGLAENNEQFF.

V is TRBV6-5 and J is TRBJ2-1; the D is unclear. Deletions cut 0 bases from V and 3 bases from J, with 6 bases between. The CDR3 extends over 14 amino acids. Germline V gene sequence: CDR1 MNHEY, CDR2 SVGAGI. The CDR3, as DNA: TGTGCCAGCAGTTACTCCAGCTACTACAATGAGCAGTTCTTC. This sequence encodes CASSYSSYYNEQFF.

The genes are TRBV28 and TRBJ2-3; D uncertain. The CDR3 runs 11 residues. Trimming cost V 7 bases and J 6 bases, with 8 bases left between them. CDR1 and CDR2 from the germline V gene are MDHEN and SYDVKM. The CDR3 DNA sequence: TGTGCCAGCACCACGGACGATACGCAGTATTTT. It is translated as CASTTDDTQYF. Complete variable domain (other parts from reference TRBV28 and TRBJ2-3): DVKVTQSSRYLVKRTGEKVFLECVQDMDHENMFWYRQDPGLGLRLIYFSYDVKMKEKGDIPEGYSVSREKKERFSLILESASTNQTSMYLCASTTDDTQYFGPGTRLTVL.

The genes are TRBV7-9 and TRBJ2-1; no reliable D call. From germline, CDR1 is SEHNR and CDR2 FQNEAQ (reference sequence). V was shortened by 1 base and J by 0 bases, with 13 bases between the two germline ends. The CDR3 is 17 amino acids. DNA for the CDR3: TGTGCCAGCAGCTTAGTGACGGATTCCAGCTCCTACAATGAGCAGTTCTTC. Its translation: CASSLVTDSSSYNEQFF.

The CDR3 loop is CASSFRQGGEKLFF. The CDR3 DNA reads as TGTGCCAGCAGCTTCCGACAGGGTGGAGAAAAACTGTTTTTT. The rearrangement joins TRBV7-9 to TRBJ1-4; 7 bases align to TRBD1. Trimming at V came to 3 bases and at J to 8 bases, leaving 6 bases not matched to a gene. This CDR3 has 14 residues. Germline V gives CDR1 SEHNR, CDR2 FQNEAQ (reference sequence).

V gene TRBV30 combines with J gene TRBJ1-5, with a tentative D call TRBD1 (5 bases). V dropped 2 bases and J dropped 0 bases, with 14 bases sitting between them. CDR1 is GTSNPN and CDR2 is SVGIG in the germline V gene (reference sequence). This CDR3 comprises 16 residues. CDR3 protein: CAWSTPGLVSNQPQHF. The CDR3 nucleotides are TGTGCCTGGAGTACCCCAGGGTTGGTTAGCAATCAGCCCCAGCATTTT.

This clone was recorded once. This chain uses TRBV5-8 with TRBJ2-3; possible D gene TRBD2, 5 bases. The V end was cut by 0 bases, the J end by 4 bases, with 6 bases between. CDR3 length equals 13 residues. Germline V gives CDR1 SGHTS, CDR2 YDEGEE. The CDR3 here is CASSLGGSDTQYF. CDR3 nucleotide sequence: TGTGCCAGCAGCTTGGGCGGGTCAGATACGCAGTATTTT.

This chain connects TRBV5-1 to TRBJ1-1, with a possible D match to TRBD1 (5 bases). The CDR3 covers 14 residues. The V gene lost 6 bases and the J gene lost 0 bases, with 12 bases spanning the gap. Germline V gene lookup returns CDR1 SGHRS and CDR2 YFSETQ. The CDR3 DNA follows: TGCGCCAGCAAAAAGCAGGGAATGAACACTGAAGCTTTCTTT. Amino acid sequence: CASKKQGMNTEAFF.

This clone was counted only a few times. Here the CDR3 DNA reads TGTGCCAGCAGCTTAGTCGAGTCAGATACGCAGTATTTT. Translation: CASSLVESDTQYF. This chain links TRBV11-3 with TRBJ2-3; D is uncertain. From germline, CDR1 is SGHNT and CDR2 YENEEA. The CDR3 is 13 amino acids. V lost 1 base and J 4 bases, leaving 6 bases between the germline ends.

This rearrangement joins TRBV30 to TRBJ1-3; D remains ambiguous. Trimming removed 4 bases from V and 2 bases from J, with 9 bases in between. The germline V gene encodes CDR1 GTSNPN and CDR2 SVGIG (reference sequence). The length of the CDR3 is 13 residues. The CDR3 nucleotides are TGTGCCTGGACTACAGCTACTGGAAACACCATATATTTT. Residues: CAWTTATGNTIYF.

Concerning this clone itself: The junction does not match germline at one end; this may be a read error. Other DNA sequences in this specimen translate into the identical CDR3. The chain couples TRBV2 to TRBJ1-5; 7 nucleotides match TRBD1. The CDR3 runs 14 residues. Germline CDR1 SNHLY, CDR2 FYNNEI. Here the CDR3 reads CASSGAGTVQPQHF. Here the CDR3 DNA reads TGCGCCAGCAGTGGTGCAGGGACAGTTCAGCCCCAGCATTTT.

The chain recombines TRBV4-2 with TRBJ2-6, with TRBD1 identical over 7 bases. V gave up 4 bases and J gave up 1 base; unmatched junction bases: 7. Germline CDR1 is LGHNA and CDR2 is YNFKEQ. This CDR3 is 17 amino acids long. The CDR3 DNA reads TGTGCCAGCAGCCTAGTAATCAGGGGGTCTGGGGCCAACGTCCTGACTTTC. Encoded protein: CASSLVIRGSGANVLTF.

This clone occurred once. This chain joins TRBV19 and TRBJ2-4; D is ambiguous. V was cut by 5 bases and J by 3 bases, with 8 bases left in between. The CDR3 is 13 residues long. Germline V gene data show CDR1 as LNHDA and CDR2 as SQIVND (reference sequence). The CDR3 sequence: CASSALIKNIQYF. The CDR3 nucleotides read TGTGCCAGTAGTGCACTTATCAAAAACATTCAGTACTTC.

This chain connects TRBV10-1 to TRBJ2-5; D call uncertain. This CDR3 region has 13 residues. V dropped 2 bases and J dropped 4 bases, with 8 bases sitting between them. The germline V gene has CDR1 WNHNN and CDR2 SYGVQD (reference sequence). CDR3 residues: CASSEPARETQYF. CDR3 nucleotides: TGCGCCAGCAGTGAGCCAGCGAGAGAGACCCAGTACTTC.

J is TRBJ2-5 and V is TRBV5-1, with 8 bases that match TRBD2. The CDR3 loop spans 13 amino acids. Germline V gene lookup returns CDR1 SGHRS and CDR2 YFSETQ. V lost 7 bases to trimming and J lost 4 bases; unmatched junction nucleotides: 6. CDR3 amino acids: CASSPGGVETQYF. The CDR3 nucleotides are TGCGCCAGCTCCCCGGGGGGGGTAGAGACCCAGTACTTC.

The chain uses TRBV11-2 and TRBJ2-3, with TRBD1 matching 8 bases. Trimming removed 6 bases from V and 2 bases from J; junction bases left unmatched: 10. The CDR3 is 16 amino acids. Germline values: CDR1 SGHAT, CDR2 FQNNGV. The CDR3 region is CASSPLTGAITDTQYF. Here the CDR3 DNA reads TGTGCCAGCAGTCCTCTGACAGGGGCTATCACAGATACGCAGTATTTT.

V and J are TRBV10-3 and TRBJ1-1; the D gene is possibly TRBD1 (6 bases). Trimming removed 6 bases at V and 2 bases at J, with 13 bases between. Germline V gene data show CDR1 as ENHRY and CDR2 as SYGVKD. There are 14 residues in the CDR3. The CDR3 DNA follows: TGTGCCATCAGCCAGACAGGCCTTAACACTGAAGCTTTCTTT. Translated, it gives CAISQTGLNTEAFF.

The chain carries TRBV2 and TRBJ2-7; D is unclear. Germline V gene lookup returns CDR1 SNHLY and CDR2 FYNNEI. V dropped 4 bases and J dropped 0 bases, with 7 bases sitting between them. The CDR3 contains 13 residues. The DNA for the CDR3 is TGTGCCAGCAGTGGTTGGGGCTCCTACGAGCAGTACTTC. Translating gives CASSGWGSYEQYF.